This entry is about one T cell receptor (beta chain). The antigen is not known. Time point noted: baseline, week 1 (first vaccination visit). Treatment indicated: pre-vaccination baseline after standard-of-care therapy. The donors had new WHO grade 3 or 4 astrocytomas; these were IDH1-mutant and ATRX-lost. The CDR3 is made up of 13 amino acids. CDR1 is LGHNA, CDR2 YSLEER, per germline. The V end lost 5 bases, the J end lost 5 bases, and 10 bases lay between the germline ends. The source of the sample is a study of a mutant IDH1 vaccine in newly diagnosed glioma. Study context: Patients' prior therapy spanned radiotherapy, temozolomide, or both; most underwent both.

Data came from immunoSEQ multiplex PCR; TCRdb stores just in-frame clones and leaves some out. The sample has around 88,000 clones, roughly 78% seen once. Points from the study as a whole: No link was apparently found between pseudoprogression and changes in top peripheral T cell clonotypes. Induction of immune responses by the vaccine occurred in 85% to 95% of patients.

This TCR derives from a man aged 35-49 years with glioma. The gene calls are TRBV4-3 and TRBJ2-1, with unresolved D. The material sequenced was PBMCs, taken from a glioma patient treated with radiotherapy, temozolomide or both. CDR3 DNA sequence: TGCGCCAGCAGCTTAGGGTTCCACAATGAGCAGTTCTTC. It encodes CASSLGFHNEQFF.